This T cell receptor (beta chain) stems from a study of T cells after yellow fever vaccination. As concerns this clonotype: Its antigen is unidentified.

Broader study findings: Booster sampling recovered most clones from primary vaccination (roughly 97% CD4, around 88% CD8). Contaminating bulk clonotypes could be abundant in FACS-sorted repertoires.

Germline CDR1 is MGHRA and CDR2 is YSYEKL. Trimming took 1 base from V and 2 from J, leaving 8 bases between them. This CDR3 region has 15 residues. TCR cDNA, made by 5'RACE template switching, carried an added universal primer site and UMIs. TCRdb reprocessed the 5' RACE reads with MiXCR, giving one entry per CDR3 protein. The table includes roughly 320,000 distinct CDR3 sequences, around a tenth detected once. The clonotype comes from a man younger than 35 who received the YFV17D yellow fever vaccine. The J gene is TRBJ2-2, the V gene TRBV4-1; no definite D call. Source: CD4+ T cells sorted from PBMCs, taken 45 days after the yellow fever booster vaccination. This chain's CDR3 is CASSQARLNTGELFF. In nucleotides, the CDR3 is TGCGCCAGCAGCCAAGCCAGGTTAAACACCGGGGAGCTGTTTTTT.